This TCR beta chain derives from a study of shared clonotypes between healthy human individuals. Points on this clone: Its target is not known.

Per the germline V gene, CDR1 is LNHDA and CDR2 is SQIVND (reference sequence). Trimming cost V 10 bases and J 5 bases, with 14 bases left between them. The CDR3 totals 12 residues. Sequencing used immunoSEQ multiplex PCR; TCRdb keeps in-frame clones, though not all of them. This sample has millions of clones, with around 94% found just once. Overall study findings and caveats: When naive CD4 clonotypes were compared across a few donors, around 5% were shared.

Sequencing was performed on naive CD4+ T cells sorted from blood. The subset was: CD45RA+ positively selected. This TCR derives from a man between 18 and 35 years old in good health. V is TRBV19 and J is TRBJ2-5, with TRBD1 as a possible D gene (6 bases). DNA for the CDR3: TGTGCCACCAGGGGAAATTTCGAGACCCAGTACTTC. Encoded protein: CATRGNFETQYF.